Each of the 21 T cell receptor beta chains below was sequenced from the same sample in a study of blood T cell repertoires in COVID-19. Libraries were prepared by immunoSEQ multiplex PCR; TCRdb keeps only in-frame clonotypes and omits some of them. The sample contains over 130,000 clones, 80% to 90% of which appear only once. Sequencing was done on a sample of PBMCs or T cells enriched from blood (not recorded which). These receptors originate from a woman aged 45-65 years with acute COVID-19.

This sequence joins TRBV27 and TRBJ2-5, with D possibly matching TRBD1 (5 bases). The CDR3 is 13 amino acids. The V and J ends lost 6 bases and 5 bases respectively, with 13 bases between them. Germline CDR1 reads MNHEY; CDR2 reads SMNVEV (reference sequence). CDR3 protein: CASSVGVVETQYF. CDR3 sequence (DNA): TGTGCCAGCAGCGTAGGGGTGGTTGAGACCCAGTACTTC.

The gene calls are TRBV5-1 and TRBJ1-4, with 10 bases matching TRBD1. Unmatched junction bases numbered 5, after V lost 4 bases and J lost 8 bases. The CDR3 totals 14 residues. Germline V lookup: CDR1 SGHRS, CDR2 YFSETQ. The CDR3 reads CASSRDRGREKLFF. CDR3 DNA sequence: TGCGCCAGCAGCCGAGACAGGGGGCGGGAAAAACTGTTTTTT.

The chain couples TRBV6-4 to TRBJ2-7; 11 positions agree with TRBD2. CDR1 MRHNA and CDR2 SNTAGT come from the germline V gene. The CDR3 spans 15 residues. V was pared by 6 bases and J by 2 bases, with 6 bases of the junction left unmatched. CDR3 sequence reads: CASRAGLAGTYEQYF. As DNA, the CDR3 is TGTGCCAGCAGGGCAGGACTAGCGGGTACCTACGAGCAGTACTTC.

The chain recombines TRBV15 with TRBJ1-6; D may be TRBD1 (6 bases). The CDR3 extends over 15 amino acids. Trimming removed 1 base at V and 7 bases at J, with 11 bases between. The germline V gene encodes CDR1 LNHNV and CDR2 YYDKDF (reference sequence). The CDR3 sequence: CATSRGDIGNSPLHF. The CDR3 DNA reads TGTGCCACCAGCAGAGGGGACATTGGGAATTCACCCCTCCACTTT.

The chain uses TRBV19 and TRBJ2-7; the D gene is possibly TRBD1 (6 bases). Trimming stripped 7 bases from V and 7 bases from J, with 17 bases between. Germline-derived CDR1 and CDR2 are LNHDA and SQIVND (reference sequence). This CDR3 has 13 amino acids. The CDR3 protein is CASNAGTSWEQYF. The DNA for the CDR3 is TGTGCCAGTAATGCCGGGACATCTTGGGAGCAGTACTTC.

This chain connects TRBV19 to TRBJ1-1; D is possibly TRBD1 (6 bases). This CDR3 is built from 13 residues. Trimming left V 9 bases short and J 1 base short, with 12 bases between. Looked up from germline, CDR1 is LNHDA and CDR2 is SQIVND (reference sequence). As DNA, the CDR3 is TGTGCCAGCTCACAGGGAAGGAACACTGAAGCTTTCTTT. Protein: CASSQGRNTEAFF.

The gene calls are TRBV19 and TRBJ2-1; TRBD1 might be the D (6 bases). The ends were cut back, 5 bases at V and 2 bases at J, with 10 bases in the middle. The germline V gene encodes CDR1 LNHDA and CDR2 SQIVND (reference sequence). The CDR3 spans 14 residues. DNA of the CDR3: TGTGCCAGTAGTGCGTGGGACACCTACAATGAGCAGTTCTTC. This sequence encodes CASSAWDTYNEQFF. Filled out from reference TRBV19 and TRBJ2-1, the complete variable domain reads DGGITQSPKYLFRKEGQNVTLSCEQNLNHDAMYWYRQDPGQGLRLIYYSQIVNDFQKGDIAEGYSVSREKKESFPLTVTSAQKNPTAFYLCASSAWDTYNEQFFGPGTRLTVL.

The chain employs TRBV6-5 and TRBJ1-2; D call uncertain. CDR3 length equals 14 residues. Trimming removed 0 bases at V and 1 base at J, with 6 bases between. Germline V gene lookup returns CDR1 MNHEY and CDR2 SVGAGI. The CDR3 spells CASSYSRINYGYTF. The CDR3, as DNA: TGTGCCAGCAGTTACTCGAGGATTAACTATGGCTACACCTTC.

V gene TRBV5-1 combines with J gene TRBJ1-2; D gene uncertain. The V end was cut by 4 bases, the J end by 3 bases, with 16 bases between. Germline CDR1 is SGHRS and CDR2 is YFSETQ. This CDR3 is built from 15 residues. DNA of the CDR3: TGCGCCAGCAGCCCCGGCGGAGGGAGCGACTATGGCTACACCTTC. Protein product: CASSPGGGSDYGYTF.

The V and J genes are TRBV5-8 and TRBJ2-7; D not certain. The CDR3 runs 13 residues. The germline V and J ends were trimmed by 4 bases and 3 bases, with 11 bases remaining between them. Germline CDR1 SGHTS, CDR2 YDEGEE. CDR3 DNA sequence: TGTGCCAGCAGCCCGATGATTAGCTACGAGCAGTACTTC. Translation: CASSPMISYEQYF. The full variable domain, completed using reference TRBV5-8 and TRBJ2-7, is EAGVTQSPTHLIKTRGQQATLRCSPISGHTSVYWYQQALGLGLQFLLWYDEGEERNRGNFPPRFSGRQFPNYSSELNVNALELEDSALYLCASSPMISYEQYFGPGTRLTVT.

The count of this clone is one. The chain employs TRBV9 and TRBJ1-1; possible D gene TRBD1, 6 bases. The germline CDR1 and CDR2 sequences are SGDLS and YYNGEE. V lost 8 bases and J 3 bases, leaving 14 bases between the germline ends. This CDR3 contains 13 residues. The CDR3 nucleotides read TGTGCCAGTTCAGGGGTTCTAGACACTGAAGCTTTCTTT. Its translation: CASSGVLDTEAFF. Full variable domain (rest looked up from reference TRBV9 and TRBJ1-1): DSGVTQTPKHLITATGQRVTLRCSPRSGDLSVYWYQQSLDQGLQFLIQYYNGEERAKGNILERFSAQQFPDLHSELNLSSLELGDSALYFCASSGVLDTEAFFGQGTRLTVV.

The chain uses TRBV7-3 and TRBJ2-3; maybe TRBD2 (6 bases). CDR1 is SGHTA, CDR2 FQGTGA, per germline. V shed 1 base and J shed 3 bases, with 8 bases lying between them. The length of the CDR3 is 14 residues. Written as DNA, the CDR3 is TGTGCCAGCAGCTTAAACGCGGGAACAGATACGCAGTATTTT. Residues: CASSLNAGTDTQYF.

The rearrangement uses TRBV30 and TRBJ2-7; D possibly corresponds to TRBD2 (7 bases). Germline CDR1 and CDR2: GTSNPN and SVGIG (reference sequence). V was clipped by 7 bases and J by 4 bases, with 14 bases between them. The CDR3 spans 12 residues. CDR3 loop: CASGASGYEQYF. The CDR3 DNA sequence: TGTGCCTCAGGGGCTAGCGGTTACGAGCAGTACTTC.

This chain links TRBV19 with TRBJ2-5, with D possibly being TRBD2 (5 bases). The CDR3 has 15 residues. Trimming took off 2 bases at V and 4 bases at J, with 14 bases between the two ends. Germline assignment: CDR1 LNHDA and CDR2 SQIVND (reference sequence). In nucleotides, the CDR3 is TGTGCCAGTAGTATACTTAGCGTACCCCCAGAGACCCAGTACTTC. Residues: CASSILSVPPETQYF.

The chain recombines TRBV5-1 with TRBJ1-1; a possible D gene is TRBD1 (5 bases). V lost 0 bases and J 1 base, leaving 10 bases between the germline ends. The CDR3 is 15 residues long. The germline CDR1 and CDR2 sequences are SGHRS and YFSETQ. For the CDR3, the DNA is TGCGCCAGCAGCTTGGGGTCCCAGGGGAACACTGAAGCTTTCTTT. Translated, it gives CASSLGSQGNTEAFF.

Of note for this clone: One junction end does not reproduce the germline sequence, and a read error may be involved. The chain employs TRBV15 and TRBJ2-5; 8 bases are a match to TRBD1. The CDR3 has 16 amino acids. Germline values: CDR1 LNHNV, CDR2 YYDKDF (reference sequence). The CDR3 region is CATSREASGGQKTQYF. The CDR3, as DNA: TGTGCCACCAGCAGAGAAGCGTCAGGGGGCCAAAAGACCCAGTACTTC.

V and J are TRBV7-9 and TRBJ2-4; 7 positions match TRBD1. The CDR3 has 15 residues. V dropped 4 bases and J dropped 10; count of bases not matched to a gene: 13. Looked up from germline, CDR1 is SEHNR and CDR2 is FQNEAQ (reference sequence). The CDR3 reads CASSSTSGTVTIQYF. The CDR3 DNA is TGTGCCAGCAGCTCCACATCCGGGACAGTTACGATTCAGTACTTC.

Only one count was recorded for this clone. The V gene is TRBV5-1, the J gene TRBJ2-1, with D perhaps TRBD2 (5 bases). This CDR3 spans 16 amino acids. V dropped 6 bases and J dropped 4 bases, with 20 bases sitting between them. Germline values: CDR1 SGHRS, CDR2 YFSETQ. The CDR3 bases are TGCGCCAGCAACCCGAATGGGTGGGAGTTATACAATGAGCAGTTCTTC. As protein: CASNPNGWELYNEQFF. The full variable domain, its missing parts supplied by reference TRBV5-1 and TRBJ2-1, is KAGVTQTPRYLIKTRGQQVTLSCSPISGHRSVSWYQQTPGQGLQFLFEYFSETQRNKGNFPGRFSGRQFSNSRSEMNVSTLELGDSALYLCASNPNGWELYNEQFFGPGTRLTVL.

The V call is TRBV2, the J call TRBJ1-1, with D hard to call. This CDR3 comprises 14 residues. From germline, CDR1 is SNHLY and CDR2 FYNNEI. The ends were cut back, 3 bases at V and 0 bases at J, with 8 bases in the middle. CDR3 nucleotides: TGTGCCAGCAGTGAGAACGGTTTGAACACTGAAGCTTTCTTT. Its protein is CASSENGLNTEAFF.

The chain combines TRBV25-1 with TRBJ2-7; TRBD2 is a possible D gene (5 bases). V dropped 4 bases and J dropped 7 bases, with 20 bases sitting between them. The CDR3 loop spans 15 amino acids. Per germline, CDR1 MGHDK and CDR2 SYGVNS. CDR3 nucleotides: TGTGCCAGCAGTGGGTCATTCCTCGCCCCGGGGGAGCAGTACTTC. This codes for CASSGSFLAPGEQYF.

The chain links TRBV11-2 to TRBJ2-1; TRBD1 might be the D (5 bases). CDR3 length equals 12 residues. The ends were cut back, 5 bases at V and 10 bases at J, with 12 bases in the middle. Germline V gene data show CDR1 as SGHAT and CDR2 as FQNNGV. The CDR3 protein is CASSPNRGEQFF. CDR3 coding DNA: TGTGCCAGCAGCCCAAATAGGGGCGAGCAGTTCTTC.